Sequencing of this TCR beta chain was carried out in a study of shared clonotypes between healthy human individuals (dated by TCRdb to the early 2020s). Some background on the complete study: The cohort included a few men and a couple of women between 18 and 49 years of age. Each donor's leukapheresis produced roughly between roughly 0.85 and 9.5 billion PBMCs. To estimate repertoire size and how much clonotype sharing occurs between individuals, the study deeply sequenced the blood TCR repertoires of about five healthy adults. For each donor, CD4 naive and CD4 memory were each run on three plates, CD8 naive on two plates, and CD8 memory on one plate. Different laboratories and diverse techniques were used to prepare libraries and sequence TCR repertoires, to increase sequencing depth and limit assay-specific biases. The investigation overall reported the following: Naive subsets generally had larger estimated clonotype richness than memory subsets. Compared with non-shared clonotypes, clonotypes shared by all four sorted-subset donors had higher generation probabilities. Because the study included only a small number of donors, the genetic and exposure-history diversity represented was limited. Pairwise subsampling led to the expectation that sequencing depth would affect the degree of clonotype sharing among donors. Sampling was limited to blood, and TCR repertoires in tissue likely differ from TCR repertoires in blood. Sharing across a few donors was observed for approximately 5% of naive CD4, under 4% of naive CD8, 2% to 2.5% of memory CD4, and over 0.3% of memory CD8 clonotypes. Incomplete sequencing was indicated by rarefaction of sorted-subset datasets, despite the large sequencing depth.

TCR CDR3 regions were amplified from genomic DNA by multiplex PCR using the deep immunoSEQ assay. Genomic DNA extracted from each cell subset was distributed evenly over all wells of several immunoSEQ 96-well plates, and each plate served as one replicate. For sorted subsets, around 200 ng genomic DNA, equal to 30,000 or so T cell genomes, was loaded into each replicate PCR. Purified libraries were measured with a Qubit 3.0 fluorometer, size-checked on a Bioanalyzer 2100, and measured again with the KAPA Library Quantification kit. Every immunoSEQ 96-well plate was sequenced on a separate single-read 150-cycle Illumina NextSeq 550 flow cell. Under the source paper's analysis protocol: Because only junctional sequences without quality scores were contained in the immunoSEQ output, filtering matching that applied to full-length reads could not be performed. Sequences were annotated with PyIR, a Python wrapper for IgBLAST v1.9, and V/J genes and CDR3 were assigned using IMGT germline references. Reads were filtered out if the reads had weak V/J assignments (E-value above 1e-6), no CDR3, stop codons, out-of-frame junctions, or ambiguous translated residues. V3J clonotypes were defined as sequences sharing an identical inferred V gene, J gene, and CDR3 amino acid sequence. Percentage overlap between repertoires was calculated by dividing the number of shared unique clonotypes by the size of the smaller repertoire. Three approaches were used to assess repertoire richness: RTK rarefaction, the Chao1 estimator, and Recon v2.1 estimates of unobserved clonotypes. Generation probabilities for all TCRbeta clonotypes obtained by the gDNA method from several donors were computed using OLGA. TCRdb re-hosts the immuneACCESS table, in-frame sequences only. Its copies lack some clones; in the studies checked, an unresolved V gene accounts for under half of them, and the cause for the rest is not known. The V and J calls and clone size were taken over from that table, and D and trimming were inferred from the DNA. For this sample there are 2 million to 2.5 million clones; 85% to 95% appear just once. About 0.41% of the sample belongs to the ten largest clones.

This clone was seen only once. The antigen this receptor binds is unknown. No base-level quality is on record; no much larger clone is a single base apart. Looking up the germline V gene yields CDR1 SGHTA and CDR2 FQGNSA. V is cut back by 3 bases and J by 4 bases, with 10 bases in the junction unmatched. The CDR3 sequence holds 16 residues, the cysteine and phenylalanine included. Kept here is only the CDR3 DNA, which spans 48 bases and is read in frame from base 1. Healthy HIV-negative adults with no recently reported acute infections or vaccinations were included as donors. Every donor was a Caucasian adult residing in Nashville, Tennessee, USA. CD4+ T cells were enriched by magnetic negative selection, after which naive cells were positively selected on CD45RA and the negative fraction was taken as the memory subset. Blood was obtained by leukapheresis, after which PBMCs were separated by Ficoll-Histopaque density gradient centrifugation and cryopreserved in liquid nitrogen vapor phase. Analytical flow cytometry was used to check the purity and quantity of every magnetically sorted T cell population. From each sorted fraction, genomic DNA was isolated and quantified by UV absorbance on a Nanodrop 2000c.

Material: naive CD4+ T cells from PBMCs. What the cell subset or site label conveys for this sample: CD45RA+ positively selected. The clonotype was recovered from a man aged 18 to 29 in good health. Some clones in this sample may be carry-over from other donors' samples. This chain is built from TRBV7-2 and TRBJ1-1, and 8 junction bases match TRBD1. Read as DNA, the sequence is TGTGCCAGCAGCTTTCGCAGGGGGCAAGGCGGCACTGAAGCTTTCTTT. It translates to CASSFRRGQGGTEAFF.